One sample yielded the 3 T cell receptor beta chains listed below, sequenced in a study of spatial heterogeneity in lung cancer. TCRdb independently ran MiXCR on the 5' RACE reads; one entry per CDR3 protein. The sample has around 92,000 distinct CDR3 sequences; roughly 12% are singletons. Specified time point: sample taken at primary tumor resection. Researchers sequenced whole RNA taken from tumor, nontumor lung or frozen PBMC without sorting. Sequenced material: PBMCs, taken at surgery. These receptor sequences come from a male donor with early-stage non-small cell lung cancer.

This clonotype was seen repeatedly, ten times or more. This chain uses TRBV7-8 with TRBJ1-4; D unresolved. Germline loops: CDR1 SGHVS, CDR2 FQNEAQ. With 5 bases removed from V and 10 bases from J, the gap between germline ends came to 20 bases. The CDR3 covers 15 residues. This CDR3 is CASSHDSELFGKLFF. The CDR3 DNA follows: TGTGCCAGCAGCCACGACTCGGAGTTGTTTGGAAAACTGTTTTTT.

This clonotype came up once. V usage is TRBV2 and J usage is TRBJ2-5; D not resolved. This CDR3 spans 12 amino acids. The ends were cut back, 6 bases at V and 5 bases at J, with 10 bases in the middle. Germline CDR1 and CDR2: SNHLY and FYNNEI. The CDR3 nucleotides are TGTGCCAGCAGAGCTAGGACGGAGACCCAGTACTTC. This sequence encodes CASRARTETQYF.

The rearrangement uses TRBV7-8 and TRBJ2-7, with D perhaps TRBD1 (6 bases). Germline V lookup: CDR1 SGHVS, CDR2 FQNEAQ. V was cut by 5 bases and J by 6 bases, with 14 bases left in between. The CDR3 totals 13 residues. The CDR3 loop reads CASSRDMTGEQYF. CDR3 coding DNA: TGTGCCAGCAGCCGGGACATGACCGGCGAGCAGTACTTC. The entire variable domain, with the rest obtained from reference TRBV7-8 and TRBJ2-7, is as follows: GAGVSQSPRYKVAKRGQDVALRCDPISGHVSLFWYQQALGQGPEFLTYFQNEAQLDKSGLPSDRFFAERPEGSVSTLKIQRTQQEDSAVYLCASSRDMTGEQYFGPGTRLTVT.